This T cell receptor (beta chain) emerged from a study of blood T cells in healthy people across ages. Looking at the study overall: Template switching picked up about one barcoded beta molecule for each two T cells.

A second about 6 to 12 cycle PCR used barcoded and J-beta primers. TCRdb analysed the 5' RACE reads with MiXCR anew, one entry per CDR3 protein. The table lists about 780,000 distinct CDR3 sequences, around half of them singletons. This CDR3 spans 14 amino acids. Losses at the gene ends were 3 bases for V and 8 bases for J; bases not matched to a gene: 6. The germline gives CDR1 KGHDR, CDR2 SFDVKD. The sequenced material came from blood. This TCR was recovered from an elderly man in good health. The chain recombines TRBV24-1 with TRBJ2-7; TRBD1 agrees at 10 bases. The CDR3 loop reads CATSDTGTGEKQYF. CDR3 nucleotide sequence: TGTGCCACCAGTGATACCGGGACAGGGGAAAAGCAGTACTTC.